This TCR beta chain was profiled in a study of CD8 T cells in ankylosing spondylitis (dated 2017 in TCRdb). Some background on the complete study: The study set out to find disease-linked TCR variants by profiling T cell receptor beta repertoires in ankylosing spondylitis patients and healthy donors. In total, the full study cohort was made up of 95 to 110 healthy donors and 25 to 30 ankylosing spondylitis patients. Samples of peripheral blood were taken, and for ankylosing spondylitis patients, synovial fluid was collected as well.

This clonotype came up many times. Its antigen is unknown. One base away there is no much larger clone; base qualities are not given. Sequencing used an Illumina HiSeq 2500. Quantitative 5'-RACE with molecular barcodes was the method used to prepare the TCR beta libraries. As for the authors' bioinformatics: To identify disease-linked TCR variants, a new computational method was used, one built on a probabilistic model of VDJ rearrangement. TCRdb trimmed the raw reads at Q25, called clones with MiXCR and kept productive beta chains. A single entry per CDR3 protein holds the most common genes and DNA from its merged rows. The V and J calls come from TCRdb's annotation, not from the publication. The sample table shows 450,000 to 550,000 distinct CDR3 sequences, and approximately 5% are seen once. Clones ranked in the top ten supply approximately 3.5% of the sample. V is clipped by 7 bases and J by 0 bases, and the sequence between their germline boundaries is 14 bases long. There are 15 amino acids in the CDR3, from cysteine to phenylalanine inclusive. The entry retains the CDR3 DNA only, 45 bases that are in frame from base 1. According to the germline V gene, CDR1 reads SGDLS and CDR2 reads YYNGEE.

Results the study describes overall, beyond this receptor: Some motif variants were previously reported in synovial fluid and blood of reactive arthritis patients, suggesting common disease-initiation mechanisms. According to the report, matched synovial fluid samples from ankylosing spondylitis patients were significantly enriched for the disease-linked clones. A TCR beta motif of about 8 highly homologous amino acid variants appeared characteristic of blood from ankylosing spondylitis patients. The disease-linked clones showed a CD8+ phenotype and occurred at relatively low frequencies in peripheral blood.

The sequenced sample was blood, either unsorted or a sorted T cell fraction (not recorded which). The sequence joins TRBV9 to TRBJ2-1; perhaps TRBD1 is the D gene, with 6 bases matching. The source is a male donor with ankylosing spondylitis. The sequence in DNA is TGTGCCAGCTGCCAGGGGTTGAGCTCCTACAATGAGCAGTTCTTC. The resulting protein is CASCQGLSSYNEQFF.